This T cell receptor beta chain is drawn from a study of CD8+ T cells in alopecia areata. Study context: Oral tofacitinib, 5 to 10 mg twice daily, was given in an open-label trial.

Once RNA had been extracted, it was reverse transcribed into cDNA to act as the sequencing template. TCRdb's copy holds only in-frame clones and misses some; the assay was immunoSEQ multiplex PCR. Here the sample spans about 140,000 clones, 51% being singletons. Whole-study findings and limits: Scalp samples also contribute reads from the resident alphabeta T cells found in normal skin. In lesional scalp, particularly from alopecia totalis/universalis, clonality was higher than in normal scalp.

Collected material from alopecia areata patients comprised lesional scalp punch biopsies and peripheral blood. About this clone: Its target is not known.

CDR3 size: 11 residues. Trimming removed 7 bases from V and 7 bases from J, with 12 bases in between. The germline gives CDR1 DFQATT, CDR2 SNEGSKA (reference sequence). The chain has TRBV20-1 and TRBJ2-3; D unresolved. The sequence was obtained from a human donor with alopecia areata. The sequences come from CD4+ T cells sorted from blood, collected at week 0. CDR3 amino acids: CSVNERNTQYF. Written as DNA, the CDR3 is TGCAGTGTAAACGAGAGGAATACGCAGTATTTT.